This TCR beta chain comes out of a study of T cells in localized non-small cell lung cancer (dated by TCRdb to about 2020). Context from the whole study: T cell repertoires of 236 early-stage NSCLC patients were analyzed, with tumors being compared against uninvolved tumor-adjacent lungs. The cohort consisted of around 250 treatment-naive NSCLC patients whose localized lung tumors had been resected. Of the NSCLC patients, around 130 were male and around 99 were female, and the mean age was approximately 64 years.

At diagnosis, peripheral blood, uninvolved tumor-adjacent lung and tumor were collected and were preserved as a mix of fresh-frozen and FFPE material. For TCR repertoire profiling, blood samples were analyzed as peripheral blood mononuclear cells. Looking up the germline V gene (reference sequence) yields CDR1 LNHDA and CDR2 SQIVND. The CDR3 numbers 15 residues from cysteine through phenylalanine. Solely the CDR3 DNA is kept, with 45 bases framed from the first base. The germline V end is reduced by 7 bases and the J end by 1 base; junction bases left unmatched: 9. Worth noting for this clone: Its cognate antigen has yet to be identified. No base-level quality is on record; no much larger clone is a single base apart.

TCR beta CDR3 regions were sequenced from DNA using the immunoSEQ Assay. On the authors' methods: To compute T cell density, TCR beta template counts were normalized to usable DNA, which was estimated by amplifying housekeeping genes. Richness was estimated with the preseqR package, extrapolating to 400,000 templates for PBMC samples and 120,000 templates for tissue samples. Clonality was calculated as one minus Pielou's evenness. To identify tissue-enriched TCRs, differential abundance testing was run on productive amino-acid clonotypes with a minimum total count of 5 and an alpha of 0.1. The Jaccard Index and the Morisita Overlap Index were used to measure how much the repertoires overlapped between compartments. GLIPH clustered TCR beta CDR3s with public tetramer-defined viral CDR3s; viral motifs required at least three viral sequences plus V-gene enrichment. TCRdb holds this immuneACCESS table with in-frame rearrangements only. Some clones are missing; in checked studies, unresolved V genes explain under half, and the rest has no known cause. For V, J and clone size, that table is used; D and trimming come from the DNA. The sample profile shows about 59,000 clones; around 90% of them were found once. The ten largest make up roughly a fifth of the sample.

The paper as a whole reports these results and caveats: Because multi-region tumor sequencing was not done, intratumor heterogeneity could not be ruled out. Higher blood T cell density associated with longer overall survival, while higher adjacent-lung clonality associated with shorter survival. Uninvolved tumor-adjacent lung showed the highest T cell clonality, higher than tumor, which suggests more focused antigenic responses in the uninvolved tumor-adjacent lung. A median of about 61 of the top 100 tumor clones turned up in the paired uninvolved adjacent lung, and roughly 30 of those clones also ranked among the top 100 of that same adjacent lung. Because of the exploratory design, TCR variables were selected using unadjusted p-values without false-discovery rate correction.

Sequenced here: peripheral blood, sampled before any cancer treatment. Recombination connected TRBV19 to TRBJ2-5; 7 junctional bases match TRBD2. The receptor was derived from a man between 40 and 70 years old with stage I squamous cell lung carcinoma. The CDR3 region: CASTGTNAAQETQYF. The DNA sequence is TGTGCCAGTACCGGGACTAACGCCGCCCAAGAGACCCAGTACTTC.